One sample yielded the 4 T cell receptor beta chains listed below, sequenced in a study of blood T cells in healthy people across ages. The second PCR ran roughly 6 to 11 cycles with a sample-barcoded 5' primer and J-beta primers. TCRdb reprocessed the 5' RACE reads via MiXCR and lists one record per CDR3 protein. The data contain about 700,000 distinct CDR3 sequences, roughly 32% of them singletons. What was sequenced was blood. The receptors come from an elderly woman in good health.

On this clonotype: Possible read error: a much larger clone is one base away. V gene TRBV20-1 combines with J gene TRBJ2-5, with TRBD2 matching 7 bases. CDR3 length: 15 residues. Germline loops: CDR1 DFQATT, CDR2 SNEGSKA (reference sequence). Trimming removed 0 bases from V and 2 bases from J; junction bases left unmatched: 6. CDR3 DNA sequence: TGCAGTGCTAGAGATGGGACGGGGGGTCAAGAGACCCAGTACTTC. The encoded protein is CSARDGTGGQETQYF.

This clonotype occurred a few times. This chain joins TRBV7-2 and TRBJ1-3; unclear D gene. The CDR3 runs 13 residues. Trimming stripped 8 bases from V and 6 bases from J, with 14 bases between. Germline CDR1 and CDR2: SGHTA and FQGNSA. CDR3 DNA sequence: TGTGCCAGCTCTTCCCGGCTGGAAAACACCATATATTTT. Encoded protein: CASSSRLENTIYF.

This clonotype has at least ten counts. V is TRBV7-2 and J is TRBJ2-6, with unresolved D. The V end lost 1 base, the J end lost 2 bases, and 9 bases lay between the germline ends. The CDR3 consists of 16 residues. The germline V gene has CDR1 SGHTA and CDR2 FQGNSA. The CDR3 reads CASSLGGLAGANVLTF. In DNA, the CDR3 is TGTGCCAGCAGCTTAGGAGGTTTGGCTGGGGCCAACGTCCTGACTTTC.

As to this clonotype: An end of the junction does not agree with germline; a read error may underlie this. The chain employs TRBV6-5 and TRBJ2-3; 10 positions match TRBD2. Looked up from germline, CDR1 is MNHEY and CDR2 is SVGAGI. The CDR3 spans 15 residues. CDR3 sequence reads: CTSRYSGRALDTQYF. The DNA of the CDR3 is TGTACCAGCAGGTACAGCGGGAGGGCCCTAGATACGCAGTATTTT.